These 15 T cell receptor beta chains originate from one sample sequenced in a study of T cell responses to AZD1222 COVID-19 vaccine. Assay used: immunoSEQ multiplex PCR; TCRdb lists only in-frame clones, some missing. The sample includes 150,000 to 200,000 clones, 90% seen only once; the top ten take 6.1%. Source: peripheral blood, taken on day 0 of AZD1222 vaccination. All receptors derive from an adult in good health.

This CDR3 is CASYAKGSPLYGYTF. The CDR3 DNA follows: TGTGCCAGCTATGCTAAGGGTAGTCCTCTCTATGGCTACACCTTC. This chain uses TRBV6-5 with TRBJ1-2; D remains ambiguous. Germline assignment: CDR1 MNHEY and CDR2 SVGAGI. There are 15 residues in the CDR3. With 8 bases removed from V and 4 bases from J, the gap between germline ends came to 20 bases.

The rearrangement uses TRBV27 and TRBJ1-2; perhaps TRBD1 as D (5 bases). CDR1 MNHEY and CDR2 SMNVEV come from the germline V gene (reference sequence). The CDR3 length is 13 residues. V was shortened by 3 bases and J by 6 bases, with 11 bases between the two germline ends. The CDR3 is CASSFRQGHGYTF. The CDR3 bases are TGTGCCAGCAGTTTTAGGCAGGGACATGGCTACACCTTC.

The CDR3: CASSSGTGLTDTQYF. DNA for the CDR3: TGTGCCAGCAGCTCCGGGACAGGGTTGACAGATACGCAGTATTTT. This chain joins TRBV11-3 and TRBJ2-3, with 9 bases lining up with TRBD1. The V gene's germline CDR1 is SGHNT and CDR2 YENEEA. The CDR3 sequence is 15 residues long. V lost 4 bases, J lost 3 bases, and 5 bases stayed unmatched. The full variable domain, completed using reference TRBV11-3 and TRBJ2-3, is EAGVVQSPRYKIIEKKQPVAFWCNPISGHNTLYWYLQNLGQGPELLIRYENEEAVDDSQLPKDRFSAERLKGVDSTLKIQPAELGDSAVYLCASSSGTGLTDTQYFGPGTRLTVL.

The chain couples TRBV3-1 (or the pseudogene TRBV3-2) to TRBJ1-5; D not certain. Trimming removed 4 bases from V and 6 bases from J, with 13 bases in between. Per the germline V gene, CDR1 is LGHDT and CDR2 is YNNKEL (reference sequence). The CDR3 extends over 14 amino acids. The CDR3 region has the DNA TGTGCCAGCAGCCCCGGGCCGCGTTTTCAGCCCCAGCATTTT. Its translation: CASSPGPRFQPQHF.

The chain recombines TRBV30 with TRBJ2-1; the D gene is possibly TRBD1 (5 bases). CDR1 is GTSNPN and CDR2 is SVGIG in the germline V gene (reference sequence). This CDR3 contains 14 residues. With 5 bases removed from V and 4 bases from J, the gap between germline ends came to 15 bases. CDR3 coding DNA: TGTGCCTGGGATCCCAGGGCATTATACAATGAGCAGTTCTTC. Protein product: CAWDPRALYNEQFF.

J is TRBJ2-7 and V is TRBV7-8; TRBD2 aligns across 8 bases. This CDR3 has 15 amino acids. The J segment lost 0 bases and the V segment lost 0 bases, leaving 1 base of the junction unmatched. CDR1 is SGHVS, CDR2 FQNEAQ, per germline. CDR3 nucleotide sequence: TGTGCCAGCAGCTTAGCCGGGACTAGCTCCTACGAGCAGTACTTC. Protein sequence: CASSLAGTSSYEQYF.

The chain employs TRBV7-6 and TRBJ2-5; 12 nucleotides match TRBD2. With 5 bases clipped from V and 4 bases from J, the junction kept 5 bases outside the gene matches. The CDR3 sequence is 15 residues long. In germline, CDR1 is SGHVS, CDR2 FNYEAQ. The CDR3 protein is CASSPPGLAGETQYF. As DNA, the CDR3 is TGTGCCAGCAGCCCTCCGGGACTAGCGGGAGAGACCCAGTACTTC. Full variable domain (outside the CDR3, taken from reference TRBV7-6 and TRBJ2-5): GAGVSQSPRYKVTKRGQDVALRCDPISGHVSLYWYRQALGQGPEFLTYFNYEAQQDKSGLPNDRFSAERPEGSISTLTIQRTEQRDSAMYRCASSPPGLAGETQYFGPGTRLLVL.

The chain combines TRBV13 with TRBJ2-3, with 8 bases fitting TRBD2. The CDR3 has 16 residues. With 4 bases clipped from V and 2 bases from J, the junction kept 8 bases outside the gene matches. Germline V gene sequence: CDR1 PRHDT, CDR2 FYEKMQ (reference sequence). CDR3 DNA sequence: TGTGCCAGCAGCTCGGAAGCGGGAGAACCCACAGATACGCAGTATTTT. It is translated as CASSSEAGEPTDTQYF.

The CDR3 reads CASSPSGPGHVKGTQYF. The CDR3 DNA is TGTGCCAGCAGCCCGAGCGGTCCGGGACACGTAAAGGGTACGCAGTATTTT. The chain carries TRBV7-8 and TRBJ2-3; TRBD1 is a possible D gene (6 bases). V was cut by 5 bases and J by 8 bases, with 26 bases left in between. The germline V gene encodes CDR1 SGHVS and CDR2 FQNEAQ. The length of the CDR3 is 17 residues.

This chain joins TRBV28 and TRBJ2-2; D not certain. The germline V gene encodes CDR1 MDHEN and CDR2 SYDVKM. This CDR3 contains 13 residues. The V and J ends lost 6 bases and 0 bases respectively, with 5 bases between them. In nucleotides, the CDR3 is TGTGCCAGCAGGCAGGCGAACACCGGGGAGCTGTTTTTT. Its protein product is CASRQANTGELFF.

The gene calls are TRBV6-1 and TRBJ2-1; 15 bases match TRBD2. CDR3 length equals 16 residues. Germline V gene data show CDR1 as MNHNS and CDR2 as SASEGT. Losses at the gene ends were 2 bases for V and 15 bases for J; bases not matched to a gene: 11. The CDR3 DNA follows: TGTGCCAGCAGTGAATGGAGCGGACTAGCGGGAGGGCCACGGTTCTTC. Translated: CASSEWSGLAGGPRFF.

The chain employs TRBV2 and TRBJ1-5; 8 bases match TRBD1. Germline V gene data show CDR1 as SNHLY and CDR2 as FYNNEI. The V segment lost 4 bases and the J segment 4 bases; nucleotides outside the gene matches: 6. The CDR3 has 15 residues. The CDR3 loop reads CASSASGGWNQPQHF. The CDR3 nucleotides read TGTGCCAGCAGTGCGTCAGGGGGCTGGAATCAGCCCCAGCATTTT.

The chain employs TRBV7-2 and TRBJ2-3; 9 nucleotides line up with TRBD2. There are 15 residues in the CDR3. After removal of 5 bases from V and 2 bases from J, the junction contained 5 bases not matched to a gene. Looked up from germline, CDR1 is SGHTA and CDR2 is FQGNSA. The CDR3 coding sequence is TGTGCCAGCAGCGCCTGGACTAGCGCCACAGATACGCAGTATTTT. The encoded protein is CASSAWTSATDTQYF.

Here the CDR3 reads CASTDRTYEQYF. The CDR3 DNA is TGTGCCAGTACGGACAGGACCTACGAGCAGTACTTC. The chain recombines TRBV19 with TRBJ2-7; the match to TRBD1 covers 7 bases. The CDR3 loop spans 12 amino acids. Germline lookup yields CDR1 LNHDA and CDR2 SQIVND (reference sequence). J was trimmed by 2 bases and V by 7 bases; bases with no gene match: 2.

V is TRBV28 and J is TRBJ2-7; 9 bases align to TRBD1. This CDR3 is built from 15 residues. Germline V gene lookup returns CDR1 MDHEN and CDR2 SYDVKM. J gave up 4 bases and V 4 bases, and 8 bases lay outside the gene matches. The CDR3 bases are TGTGCCAGCAGTTCCTCAGGACAGGGGAAATACGAGCAGTACTTC. Protein: CASSSSGQGKYEQYF.